The sequence of this T cell receptor beta chain was determined in a study of OX40 agonist ivuxolimab in advanced cancers. Study-level background: Ivuxolimab was an agonistic, fully human IgG2 monoclonal antibody directed against OX40 (CD134), a costimulatory receptor. Partial responses were achieved by three dose-escalation patients, of whom one had hepatocellular carcinoma and two had cutaneous melanoma. The paper describes the monotherapy dose-escalation part (N of about 47 patients) of the phase I trial of ivuxolimab. Peripheral TCRbeta sequencing was intended to test whether TCR sequence diversity was altered and clonal T-cell expansion was caused by ivuxolimab. In the dose-escalation cohort, nearly 85% of patients were male, and the mean age was 60 years with a range of roughly 23 to 79. Of the roughly 52 dose-escalation patients, hepatocellular carcinoma was present in around 20, melanoma in approximately 15, renal cell carcinoma in 9 and head and neck cancer in 9. Patients were allowed to have had prior anti-PD-1, anti-PD-L1 or anti-CTLA-4 therapy, and 30% to 40% of the dose-escalation patients had been treated with checkpoint inhibitors. Intravenous ivuxolimab was administered to patients every 2 weeks at six dose levels: 0.01, 0.1, 0.3, 1.5, 3 and 10 mg/kg.

What the authors observed across the whole study: The antigen specificity of the peripheral T cells that underwent clonal expansion was not determined. Low levels of normalized T-cell clonal expansion were also seen in some patients who did not respond. On average, CD8+ T cells showed more expanded clones than CD4+ T cells after ivuxolimab. At doses of 0.1 to 3.0 mg/kg, clonal expansion of both CD4+ and CD8+ blood T cells was observed from baseline to week 6. In the 0.1-3.0 mg/kg groups, partial responders were among the patients with the lowest normalized peripheral clonal expansion, particularly in CD8+ T cells.

Genomic DNA was isolated from the sorted cells so that the TCRbeta CDR3 region could be sequenced. TCRbeta CDR3 regions were sequenced using the immunoSEQ Assay. TCRdb re-hosts the immuneACCESS table, in-frame sequences only. Its copies lack some clones; in the studies checked, an unresolved V gene accounts for under half of them, and the cause for the rest is not known. The sample table holds roughly 75,000 clones, of which more than 70% were seen once. The top ten hold over 5% of the sample. In regard to this clone: It has no known antigen specificity. Per-base qualities were not stored, and no clone one base away is much larger.

Relative to germline, V is 4 bases shorter and J is 1 base shorter, with 10 bases between their ends. The CDR3 measures 13 amino acids from cysteine to phenylalanine. Only the CDR3 DNA stays, 39 bases, in frame from base 1. Based on the germline V gene (reference sequence), the CDR1 and CDR2 sequences are GTSNPN and SVGIG. The trial excluded patients who had a history of autoimmune disease or who were on systemic immunosuppression. In every dose cohort, peripheral blood was drawn for TCR sequencing at baseline, cycle 4 day 1, and cycle 7 day 1. The samples were drawn from a first-in-human, open-label, multicenter phase I dose-escalation trial of ivuxolimab. Adults with locally advanced or metastatic melanoma, renal cell, hepatocellular, or head and neck squamous cell carcinoma were enrolled in the trial. CD4+ and CD8+ T cells were sorted separately from peripheral blood before TCR sequencing.

Sequencing was performed on CD4+ or CD8+ T cells sorted from blood, taken in a trial of the OX40 agonist ivuxolimab. This clonotype was sampled from an adult with an advanced solid tumor such as melanoma, head and neck, liver or kidney cancer. The chain is assembled from TRBV30 and TRBJ1-1; the best D guess is TRBD1, with 5 bases matching. The sequence in DNA is TGTGCCTGGATGGACACAGCGAACACTGAAGCTTTCTTT. It specifies CAWMDTANTEAFF.